Shown below are 6 T cell receptor beta chains from a single sample sequenced in a study of T cells in Graves' hyperthyroidism and ophthalmopathy. The source material, RNA transcripts, was used to amplify TCR beta CDR3 regions. The study used the HTBI primer set for a first-round RT-PCR of the TCR CDR3. TCRdb reprocessed the multiplex PCR reads with MiXCR, giving one entry per CDR3 protein. The sample consists of nearly 750,000 distinct CDR3 sequences, about 35% of them appearing once. The specimen was blood. Source of these receptors: a woman in her forties with Graves' hyperthyroidism.

In this sample, this clonotype turned up many times. This rearrangement joins TRBV10-3 to TRBJ1-2; possibly TRBD1 for D (5 bases). Trimming stripped 3 bases from V and 5 bases from J, with 13 bases between. Germline assignment: CDR1 ENHRY and CDR2 SYGVKD. The CDR3 covers 14 residues. Here the CDR3 reads CAISDQGLGYGYTF. The CDR3, as DNA: TGTGCCATCAGTGACCAGGGTCTTGGATATGGCTACACCTTC.

As concerns this clonotype: With a much larger clone just one base away, this may be a read error. J is TRBJ1-5 and V is TRBV12-3 or TRBV12-4; 7 bases are a match to TRBD1. The DNA end is more similar to TRBJ2-3, so the J call may be wrong. There are 14 residues in the CDR3. The chain's CDR3 is CASSLGGASQPQYF. CDR3 DNA: TGTGCCAGCAGCCTAGGGGGCGCGAGTCAGCCCCAGTATTTT.

This clonotype was seen at least ten times. The rearrangement joins TRBV27 to TRBJ2-7, with TRBD1 matching over 7 bases. V dropped 6 bases and J dropped 3; count of bases not matched to a gene: 8. CDR1 is MNHEY, CDR2 SMNVEV, per germline (reference sequence). The CDR3 has 14 residues. The CDR3 DNA is TGTGCCAGCAGCTTTGGGACAGCGAGCTACGAGCAGTACTTC. Protein product: CASSFGTASYEQYF.

This clonotype was counted at least ten times. The chain has TRBV29-1 and TRBJ2-7; D possibly corresponds to TRBD1 (6 bases). The V gene lost 7 bases and the J gene lost 3 bases, with 13 bases spanning the gap. Germline lookup yields CDR1 SQVTM and CDR2 ANQGSEA. This CDR3 comprises 12 residues. This CDR3 reads CSARTASYEQYF. In DNA, the CDR3 is TGCAGCGCCAGGACAGCGAGCTACGAGCAGTACTTC.

This clonotype has a count of ten or more. J is TRBJ1-4 and V is TRBV2; weak D call: TRBD1 (5 bases). CDR3 size: 15 residues. V was shortened by 6 bases and J by 8 bases, with 19 bases between the two germline ends. Looked up from germline, CDR1 is SNHLY and CDR2 is FYNNEI. The CDR3, as DNA: TGTGCCAGCAGCCCAGTGACAGCCCCGAAAGAAAAACTGTTTTTT. It encodes CASSPVTAPKEKLFF.

This clonotype was seen only once. The genes are TRBV28 and TRBJ2-6, with D hard to call. With 8 bases removed from V and 0 bases from J, the gap between germline ends came to 5 bases. From germline, CDR1 is MDHEN and CDR2 SYDVKM. This CDR3 is built from 13 residues. CDR3 residues: CASYNSGANVLTF. CDR3 nucleotide sequence: TGTGCCAGCTACAACTCTGGGGCCAACGTCCTGACTTTC. Filled out from reference TRBV28 and TRBJ2-6, the complete variable domain reads DVKVTQSSRYLVKRTGEKVFLECVQDMDHENMFWYRQDPGLGLRLIYFSYDVKMKEKGDIPEGYSVSREKKERFSLILESASTNQTSMYLCASYNSGANVLTFGAGSRLTVL.